Reported below is one T cell receptor (beta chain). Its target is unknown. The sample belongs to a study of blood T cells in healthy people across ages. General study results and limits: Observed TCR beta diversity per million T cells went down as age went up. This fall followed a roughly linear course with age. The study found more naive CD4+ cells and higher diversity in long-lived than aged donors.

The germline CDR1 and CDR2 sequences are KGHSH and LQKENI. V was shortened by 8 bases and J by 7 bases, with 14 bases between the two germline ends. This CDR3 spans 13 amino acids. Next came a second PCR, run for about 6 to 12 cycles, which used a sample-barcoded 5' primer along with a J-beta primer mix. Each CDR3 protein is one row after TCRdb ran MiXCR on the 5' RACE reads. The top ten hold about two fifths of the sample, which has fewer than 950,000 distinct CDR3 sequences, 50% to 65% seen once. Sequencing was done on a sample of blood. This receptor was identified in an elderly man in good health. The chain recombines TRBV18 with TRBJ1-4; D might be TRBD1 (6 bases). This chain's CDR3 is CASATGRREKLFF. CDR3 coding DNA: TGTGCCAGCGCAACAGGGAGGCGTGAAAAACTGTTTTTT.